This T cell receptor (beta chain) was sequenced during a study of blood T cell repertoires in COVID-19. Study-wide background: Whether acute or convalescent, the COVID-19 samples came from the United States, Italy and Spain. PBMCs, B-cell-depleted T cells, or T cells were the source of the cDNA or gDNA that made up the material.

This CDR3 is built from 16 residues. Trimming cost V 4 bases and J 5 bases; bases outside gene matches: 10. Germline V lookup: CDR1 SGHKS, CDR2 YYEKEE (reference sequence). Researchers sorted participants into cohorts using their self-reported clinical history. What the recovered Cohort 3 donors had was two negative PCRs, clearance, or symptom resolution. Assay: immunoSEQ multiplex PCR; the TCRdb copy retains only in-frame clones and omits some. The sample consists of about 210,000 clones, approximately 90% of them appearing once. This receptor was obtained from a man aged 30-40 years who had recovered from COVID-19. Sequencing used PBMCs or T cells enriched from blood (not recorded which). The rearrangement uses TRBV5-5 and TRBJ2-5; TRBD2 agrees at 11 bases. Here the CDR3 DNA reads TGTGCCAGCAGCCCCAGTCTAGCGGGGGGTAGGGAGACCCAGTACTTC. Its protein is CASSPSLAGGRETQYF.